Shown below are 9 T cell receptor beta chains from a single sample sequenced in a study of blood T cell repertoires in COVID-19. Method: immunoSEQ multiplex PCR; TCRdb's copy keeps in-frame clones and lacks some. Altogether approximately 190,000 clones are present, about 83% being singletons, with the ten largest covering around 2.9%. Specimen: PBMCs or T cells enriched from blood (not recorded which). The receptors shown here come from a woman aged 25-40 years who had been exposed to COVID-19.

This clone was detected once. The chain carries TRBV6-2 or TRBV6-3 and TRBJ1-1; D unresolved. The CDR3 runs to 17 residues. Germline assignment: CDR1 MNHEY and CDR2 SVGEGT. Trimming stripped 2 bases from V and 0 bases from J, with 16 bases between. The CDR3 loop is CASSYPRTSTVNTEAFF. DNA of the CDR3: TGTGCCAGCAGTTACCCGCGCACTTCAACAGTGAACACTGAAGCTTTCTTT.

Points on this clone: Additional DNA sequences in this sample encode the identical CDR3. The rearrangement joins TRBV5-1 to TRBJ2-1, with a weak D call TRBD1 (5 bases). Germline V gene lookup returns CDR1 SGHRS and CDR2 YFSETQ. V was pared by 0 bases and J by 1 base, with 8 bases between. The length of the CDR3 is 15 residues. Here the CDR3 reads CASSLGGLSYNEQFF. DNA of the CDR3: TGCGCCAGCAGCTTGGGGGGCTTATCCTACAATGAGCAGTTCTTC.

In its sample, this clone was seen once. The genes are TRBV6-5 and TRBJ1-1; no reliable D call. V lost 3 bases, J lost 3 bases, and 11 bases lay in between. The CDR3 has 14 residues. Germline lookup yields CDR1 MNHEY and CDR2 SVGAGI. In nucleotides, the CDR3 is TGTGCCAGCAGTTATTTGCGGGTAGACACTGAAGCTTTCTTT. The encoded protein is CASSYLRVDTEAFF.

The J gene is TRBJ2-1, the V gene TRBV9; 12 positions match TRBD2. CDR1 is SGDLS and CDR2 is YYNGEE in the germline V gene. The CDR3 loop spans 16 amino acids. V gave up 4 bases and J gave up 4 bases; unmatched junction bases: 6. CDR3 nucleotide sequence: TGTGCCAGCAGCTCTAGCGGGGGGGCCAATTACAATGAGCAGTTCTTC. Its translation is CASSSSGGANYNEQFF.

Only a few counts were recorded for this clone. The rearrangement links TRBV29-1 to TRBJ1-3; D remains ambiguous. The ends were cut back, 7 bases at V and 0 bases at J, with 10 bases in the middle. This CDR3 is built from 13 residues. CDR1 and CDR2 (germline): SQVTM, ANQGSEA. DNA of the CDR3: TGCAGCGCCAAGCGGGCCTCTGGAAACACCATATATTTT. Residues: CSAKRASGNTIYF.

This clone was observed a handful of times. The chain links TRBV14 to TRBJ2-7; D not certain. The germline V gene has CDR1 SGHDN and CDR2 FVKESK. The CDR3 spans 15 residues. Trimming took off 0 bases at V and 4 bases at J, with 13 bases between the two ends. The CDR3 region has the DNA TGTGCCAGCAGCCAAGATCTGGTGGGCCTATACGAGCAGTACTTC. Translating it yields CASSQDLVGLYEQYF.

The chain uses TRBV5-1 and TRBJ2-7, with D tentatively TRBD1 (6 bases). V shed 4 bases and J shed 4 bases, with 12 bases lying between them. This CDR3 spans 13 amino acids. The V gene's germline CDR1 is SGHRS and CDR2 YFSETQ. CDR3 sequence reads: CASSRDTRYEQYF. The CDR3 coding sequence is TGCGCCAGCAGCCGGGACACCAGATACGAGCAGTACTTC. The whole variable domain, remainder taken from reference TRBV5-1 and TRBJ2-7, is KAGVTQTPRYLIKTRGQQVTLSCSPISGHRSVSWYQQTPGQGLQFLFEYFSETQRNKGNFPGRFSGRQFSNSRSEMNVSTLELGDSALYLCASSRDTRYEQYFGPGTRLTVT.

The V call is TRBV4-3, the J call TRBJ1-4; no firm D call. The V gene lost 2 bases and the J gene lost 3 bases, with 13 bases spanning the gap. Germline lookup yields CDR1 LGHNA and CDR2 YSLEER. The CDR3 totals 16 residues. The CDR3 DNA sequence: TGCGCCAGCAGCCAAAACACGGGAAGAGCTAATGAAAAACTGTTTTTT. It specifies CASSQNTGRANEKLFF.

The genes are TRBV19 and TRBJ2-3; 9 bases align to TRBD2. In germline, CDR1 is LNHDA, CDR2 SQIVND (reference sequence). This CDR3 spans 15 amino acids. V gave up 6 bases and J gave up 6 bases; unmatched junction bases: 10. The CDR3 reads CASRAGGGARDTQYF. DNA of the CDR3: TGTGCCAGTAGAGCAGGCGGGGGGGCCCGCGATACGCAGTATTTT.